The clone carrying this T cell receptor (beta chain) has just a few counts. Patients were all untreated before their thyroid surgery. This entry comes from a study of metastatic and nonmetastatic thyroid tumors. Overall study: The study looked at repertoires side by side in blood and in tumor or nodule tissue from malignant and benign thyroid patients.

Germline CDR1 and CDR2: MNHNS and SASEGT. This CDR3 is built from 15 residues. Trimming took off 3 bases at V and 4 bases at J, with 12 bases between the two ends. TCRdb reassembled clones from the PCR reads with MiXCR. The sample has about 34,000 clones; approximately 34% are singletons. The chain has TRBV6-1 and TRBJ2-2, with D possibly TRBD2 on 5 matching bases. The source material was tumor tissue. The sequence came from a female donor with papillary thyroid cancer or a benign thyroid nodule (not recorded which). Some clones in this sample may be carry-over from other donors' samples. The CDR3 spells CASSDTRDPTGELFF. The CDR3 region has the DNA TGTGCCAGCAGTGACACTAGGGATCCCACCGGGGAGCTGTTTTTT.